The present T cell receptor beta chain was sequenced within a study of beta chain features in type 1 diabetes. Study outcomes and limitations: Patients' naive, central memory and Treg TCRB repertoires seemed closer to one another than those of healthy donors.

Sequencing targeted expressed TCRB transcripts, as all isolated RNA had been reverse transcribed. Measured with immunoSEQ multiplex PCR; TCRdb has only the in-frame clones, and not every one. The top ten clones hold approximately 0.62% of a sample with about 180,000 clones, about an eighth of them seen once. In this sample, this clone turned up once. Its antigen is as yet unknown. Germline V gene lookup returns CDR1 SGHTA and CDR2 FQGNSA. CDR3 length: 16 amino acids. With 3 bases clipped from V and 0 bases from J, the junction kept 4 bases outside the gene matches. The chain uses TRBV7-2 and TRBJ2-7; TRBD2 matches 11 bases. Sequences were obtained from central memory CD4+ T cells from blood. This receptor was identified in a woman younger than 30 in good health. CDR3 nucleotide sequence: TGTGCCAGCAGCTTCGGACTAGCGGGCATCTCCTACGAGCAGTACTTC. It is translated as CASSFGLAGISYEQYF.